What follows describes a single T cell receptor (beta chain). Its antigen specificity is not known. Base qualities were left out, and no much larger clone turns up one base away. For sequencing of the TCRbeta CDR3 region, genomic DNA was extracted from the sorted cells. The immunoSEQ Assay was used to sequence the TCRbeta CDR3 regions. Entries here come from immuneACCESS through TCRdb and include only in-frame sequences with V and J called. Some clones fail to appear in such tables; in the studies checked, an unresolved V gene covers under half of the shortfall, and the cause of the remainder is unknown. This sample is represented by about 91,000 clones; around nine tenths of them were singletons. 0.4% to 0.65% of the sample is in the top ten clones. The data are from a study of OX40 agonist ivuxolimab in advanced cancers. For the study in its entirety: The costimulatory receptor OX40 (CD134) was targeted by ivuxolimab, a fully human IgG2 agonistic monoclonal antibody. Intravenous ivuxolimab was administered to patients every 2 weeks at six dose levels: 0.01, 0.1, 0.3, 1.5, 3 and 10 mg/kg. Of the 50 to 55 patients in dose escalation, about 20 had hepatocellular carcinoma, some 15 had melanoma, 9 had renal cell carcinoma and 9 had head and neck cancer. In the dose-escalation cohort, 82.7% of patients were male, and the mean age was roughly 60 years, with a range of roughly 20 to 80. Patients were allowed to have had prior anti-PD-1, anti-PD-L1 or anti-CTLA-4 therapy, and approximately 41% of the dose-escalation patients had previously received checkpoint inhibitors. Partial responses occurred in three dose-escalation patients: two with cutaneous melanoma and one with hepatocellular carcinoma. The purpose of peripheral TCRbeta sequencing was to test whether ivuxolimab changed TCR sequence diversity and led to clonal T-cell expansion. The monotherapy dose-escalation portion (N ≈ 52 patients) of the phase I ivuxolimab trial is reported in the paper. Findings and caveats that apply to the study as a whole: Which antigens the clonally expanded peripheral T cells were specific for was not determined. In the 0.1-3.0 mg/kg groups, partial responders had among the lowest normalized peripheral clonal expansion, particularly in CD8+ T cells. Low levels of normalized T-cell clonal expansion were also seen in some patients who did not respond. At doses of 0.1 to 3.0 mg/kg, clonal expansion of both CD4+ and CD8+ T cells in blood was seen between baseline and week 6. After ivuxolimab, more expanded clones were found on average in CD8+ T cells than in CD4+ T cells.

The trial excluded patients who had a history of autoimmune disease or who were on systemic immunosuppression. In every dose cohort, peripheral blood was drawn for TCR sequencing at baseline, cycle 4 day 1, and cycle 7 day 1. Samples were obtained from an open-label, multicenter, first-in-human phase I dose-escalation trial of ivuxolimab. Adults with locally advanced or metastatic melanoma, renal cell, hepatocellular, or head and neck squamous cell carcinoma were enrolled in the trial. Before TCR sequencing, CD4+ T cells and CD8+ T cells were sorted from peripheral blood as separate populations. V has 3 bases trimmed and J has 6 bases trimmed; junction bases matching no gene number 7. CDR1 and CDR2, looked up from the germline V gene, are SGHRS and YFSETQ. Including the terminal cysteine and phenylalanine, the CDR3 comprises 15 residues. Only CDR3 DNA remains: 45 bases, in frame from the first base.

The clonotype comes from an adult with an advanced solid tumor such as melanoma, head and neck, liver or kidney cancer. Rearrangement joined TRBV5-1 to TRBJ2-7, with 12 bases in between that match TRBD1. Material: CD4+ or CD8+ T cells sorted from blood, obtained in a trial of the OX40 agonist ivuxolimab. In nucleotide form, the sequence is TGCGCCAGCAGCTCCCCAGGGACAGGGGGCATCGAGCAGTACTTC. The encoded protein is CASSSPGTGGIEQYF.